This T cell receptor beta chain was found in a study of radiotherapy plus CTLA-4 blockade in lung cancer. This CDR3 has 11 amino acids. From germline, CDR1 is ENHRY and CDR2 SYGVKD. The germline V and J ends were trimmed by 8 bases and 8 bases, with 10 bases remaining between them. Clones were sequenced by immunoSEQ multiplex PCR, and TCRdb holds only the in-frame ones, with some missing. The sample includes roughly 75,000 clones, over 70% of them seen just once. The V and J genes are TRBV10-3 and TRBJ2-1; D might be TRBD1 (6 bases). Here the sequenced sample was peripheral blood, taken from a patient treated with radiotherapy plus ipilimumab. This clonotype was sampled from a human donor with non-small cell lung cancer whose response to radiotherapy plus ipilimumab could not be evaluated. Some clones in this sample may be carry-over from other donors' samples. The CDR3 DNA is TGTGCCATCGGGGGCTCGGATGAGCAGTTCTTC. Amino acid sequence: CAIGGSDEQFF.